This T cell receptor beta chain stems from a study of shared clonotypes between healthy human individuals. This table comes from immunoSEQ multiplex PCR, and its TCRdb copy is limited to in-frame clones, with some not included. The sample yields around 2,000,000 clones, 85% to 95% seen once. CD8 cells regarded as naive lacked CD45RO, were positively chosen for CCR7, and omitted terminally differentiated effector memory CD45RA+ cells. Trimming removed 1 base from V and 8 bases from J; junction bases left unmatched: 10. The CDR3 is 16 residues long. CDR1 LGHNA and CDR2 YSLEER come from the germline V gene.

The TCR comes from a man aged 18 to 29 in good health. Specimen: naive CD8+ T cells sorted from blood. The chain links TRBV4-3 to TRBJ1-2; TRBD1 aligns across 10 bases. In DNA, the CDR3 is TGCGCCAGCAGCCAAGCGTCCCTTGGGACAGGGGAAGGCTACACCTTC. Protein sequence: CASSQASLGTGEGYTF.